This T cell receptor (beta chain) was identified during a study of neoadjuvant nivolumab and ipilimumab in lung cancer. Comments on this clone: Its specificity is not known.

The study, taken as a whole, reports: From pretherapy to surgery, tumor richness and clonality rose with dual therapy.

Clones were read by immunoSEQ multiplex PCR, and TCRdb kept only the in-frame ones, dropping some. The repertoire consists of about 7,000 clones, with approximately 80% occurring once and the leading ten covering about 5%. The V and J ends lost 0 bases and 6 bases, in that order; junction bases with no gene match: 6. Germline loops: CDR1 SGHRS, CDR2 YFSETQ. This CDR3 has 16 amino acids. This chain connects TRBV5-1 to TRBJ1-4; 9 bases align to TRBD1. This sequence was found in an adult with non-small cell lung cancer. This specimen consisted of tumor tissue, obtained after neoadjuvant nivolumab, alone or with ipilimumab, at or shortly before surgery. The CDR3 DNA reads TGCGCCAGCAGCTTGGGGCCTACAGGGGGCGATGAAAAACTGTTTTTT. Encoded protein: CASSLGPTGGDEKLFF.